A selection of T cell receptor beta chains follows, all from one sample in a study of T cell responses to AZD1222 COVID-19 vaccine. Generated by immunoSEQ multiplex PCR, the TCRdb table keeps only in-frame clones and is missing some. The sample shows 90,000 to 150,000 clones, about 90% of them seen only once. Sequencing was performed on peripheral blood, taken 28 days after the second AZD1222 dose. These receptors were collected from an adult who received the AZD1222 COVID-19 vaccine. Both conserved end residues are trimmed from each CDR3. A D gene is named only where the DNA matches it firmly. Rows give clone size only sometimes, using once, few, many, or a class for an expanded clone.

J	V	size	D	CDR3
TRBJ2-1	TRBV10-3	once	TRBD2	AIRVSTGLAGGGAHNEQF
TRBJ1-2	TRBV5-4	.	.	ASSEGGGSYYGYT
TRBJ1-1	TRBV2	.	.	ASSARAGLNTEAF
TRBJ1-6	TRBV6-5	.	.	ASSWTAGDSPLH
TRBJ1-6	TRBV3-1/TRBV3-2	once	TRBD1	ASSQGPGTGLYNSPLH
TRBJ2-2	TRBV6-5	few	.	ASTIATGYGELF
TRBJ1-1	TRBV28	.	.	ASSFNTEAF
TRBJ1-1	TRBV7-2	.	.	ASSLLIKEGTEAF
TRBJ1-2	TRBV6-6	.	TRBD1	ASSKGTGLYGYT
TRBJ1-2	TRBV6-1	.	.	ASSEVRRGGYT
TRBJ1-6	TRBV19	.	TRBD1	ASSNRQGRGNSPLH
TRBJ1-5	TRBV28	.	.	ASSFSQPQH
TRBJ1-1	TRBV9	.	.	ASTPRSRTKNTEAF
TRBJ1-5	TRBV28	.	.	ASRNRFSNQPQH
TRBJ2-1	TRBV5-1	.	.	ASSLLGADNEQF
TRBJ1-3	TRBV4-1	once	.	ASSQVRGHQNSGNTIY
TRBJ1-2	TRBV28	.	TRBD1	ASSLRRGQNYGYT
TRBJ2-2	TRBV2	.	.	ASSEALEGLGELF
TRBJ1-3	TRBV11-2	.	.	ASSSSGLVNSGNTIY
TRBJ1-2	TRBV18	.	.	ASSPTGSLRIYGYT
TRBJ2-1	TRBV5-1	.	.	ASSLEVAEYNEQF
TRBJ2-5	TRBV27	.	TRBD2	ASSYRGDLKETQY
TRBJ1-5	TRBV19	.	TRBD1	ASSAGTGRPQH
TRBJ2-5	TRBV6-5	.	.	ASSYGDRQETQY
TRBJ2-1	TRBV3-1/TRBV3-2	.	TRBD2	ASSQELAGRNEQF
TRBJ2-7	TRBV28	once	.	ASSLWVGTSSYEQY
TRBJ1-2	TRBV2	few	.	ASRELTLDIGYT
TRBJ2-2	TRBV5-5	.	.	ASSLSGNTGELF
TRBJ2-2	TRBV6-6	.	TRBD1	ASSTLQGAKVGELF
TRBJ2-7	TRBV4-1	.	TRBD2	ASSQGDGRRTYEQY
TRBJ2-1	TRBV4-1	.	.	ASSQDRSFGGRYNEQF
TRBJ1-1	TRBV10-3	.	.	AISRGGTEAF
TRBJ1-2	TRBV7-2	.	.	ASSLTRDYGYT
TRBJ2-5	TRBV6-5	.	.	ASLRPVLETQY
TRBJ2-2	TRBV5-1	.	.	ASSLVGGDYTGELF
TRBJ2-6	TRBV27	once	.	ASGSPGTHSSGANVLT
TRBJ2-7	TRBV28	.	.	ASSSSDRSSYEQY
TRBJ2-7	TRBV7-2	once	.	ASSSSHYEQY
TRBJ2-2	TRBV5-1	many	.	ASSARNTGELF
TRBJ1-2	TRBV6-5	.	.	ASRPRGAAGYT
TRBJ2-1	TRBV19	few	TRBD1	ASMGWARTGYNEQF
TRBJ1-2	TRBV14	.	.	ASSQLGLVDGYT
TRBJ1-5	TRBV15	.	.	ATSREGIQPQH